The present T cell receptor beta chain was sequenced within a study of memory CD4+ T cells and cytomegalovirus serostatus. Study conclusions and caveats: CD4+ memory repertoires contained about 40% of the roughly 150 reported CMV TCRbeta sequences.

Single viable CD3+CD4+CD8-CD45RO+ cells were sorted as the memory CD4+ T cells. Points on this clone: What it binds is unknown.

Unmatched junction bases numbered 3, after V lost 7 bases and J lost 1 base. The length of the CDR3 is 12 residues. The germline V gene encodes CDR1 SQVTM and CDR2 ANQGSEA. Only in-frame clones appear in the TCRdb table, and some are missing; sequencing was by immunoSEQ multiplex PCR. The table includes roughly 76,000 clones, just under 80% detected once. The rearrangement joins TRBV29-1 to TRBJ1-1; 7 nucleotides line up with TRBD1. The material sequenced was memory CD4+ T cells from blood. The sequence was collected from an adult in good health and CMV-seropositive. The CDR3: CSAGTANTEAFF. The CDR3, as DNA: TGCAGCGCTGGGACAGCGAACACTGAAGCTTTCTTT. The complete variable domain, with remaining parts taken from reference TRBV29-1 and TRBJ1-1, reads SAVISQKPSRDICQRGTSLTIQCQVDSQVTMMFWYRQQPGQSLTLIATANQGSEATYESGFVIDKFPISRPNLTFSTLTVSNMSPEDSSIYLCSAGTANTEAFFGQGTRLTVV.